The sequence of this T cell receptor beta chain was determined in a study of blood T cell repertoires in COVID-19. Trimming cost V 4 bases and J 5 bases, with 20 bases left between them. The germline CDR1 and CDR2 sequences are MGHRA and YSYEKL. The CDR3 covers 16 residues. TCRdb's copy holds only in-frame clones and misses some; the assay was immunoSEQ multiplex PCR. Of roughly 20,000 clones in the sample, 80% to 90% were seen once. This clone was observed once. Sequencing was performed on peripheral blood. This chain joins TRBV4-1 and TRBJ2-5; D not resolved. The clonotype comes from a human donor with active COVID-19. The donor label of this sample is uncertain. The CDR3 nucleotides read TGCGCCAGCAGCCCTTTTACGCTAGGTTTCGGGGAGACCCAGTACTTC. Translated: CASSPFTLGFGETQYF.